The T cell receptor beta chain described here comes from a study of T cell repertoires in cytomegalovirus infection. Study-level points and caveats: CMV-specific HLA-C-restricted TCR beta clonotypes dominated the ex vivo response.

CDR1 and CDR2 (germline): SGHTA, FQGNSA. The CDR3 totals 13 residues. Trimming left V 4 bases short and J 7 bases short, with 13 bases between. This clonotype has more than one count but fewer than ten. As yet, its antigen is unknown. TCRdb independently ran MiXCR on the reads; one entry per CDR3 protein. The data show 84,000 or so distinct CDR3 sequences, roughly half seen once. The clonotype was recovered from a human donor in good health (CMV status not recorded). Some clones in this sample may be carry-over from other donors' samples. The specimen comprised CD8+ T cells from cultured PBMCs, sampled from culture after CMV antigen stimulation. The chain uses TRBV7-2 and TRBJ1-1; D is unresolved. The CDR3 reads CASSSLIWGEAFF. CDR3 DNA: TGTGCCAGCAGCTCCTTAATTTGGGGTGAAGCTTTCTTT.